What follows describes a single T cell receptor beta chain. Original analysis: Estimation of nucleated cell counts was performed using reference gene primer amplification. The method was immunoSEQ multiplex PCR; TCRdb's version includes in-frame clones alone and lacks a portion of them. The DNA gave D and trimming, while V, J and clone size come from that table. The data contain around 59,000 clones, 85% to 90% of them singletons. From germline, CDR1 is SGHNT and CDR2 YENEEA. The CDR3 sequence is 13 residues long. Between the trimmed V and J ends, which lost 0 bases and 5 bases, there was a span of 7 bases. The data stem from a study of blood T cell repertoires in COVID-19.

The J gene is TRBJ2-5, the V gene TRBV11-3; tentatively, D is TRBD1 (6 bases). The sequencing input was peripheral blood. This clonotype originated in a man aged 55 to 70 with acute or convalescent COVID-19. CDR3 in amino acids: CASSLEGGETQYF. CDR3 bases: TGTGCCAGCAGCTTAGAAGGGGGTGAGACCCAGTACTTC.